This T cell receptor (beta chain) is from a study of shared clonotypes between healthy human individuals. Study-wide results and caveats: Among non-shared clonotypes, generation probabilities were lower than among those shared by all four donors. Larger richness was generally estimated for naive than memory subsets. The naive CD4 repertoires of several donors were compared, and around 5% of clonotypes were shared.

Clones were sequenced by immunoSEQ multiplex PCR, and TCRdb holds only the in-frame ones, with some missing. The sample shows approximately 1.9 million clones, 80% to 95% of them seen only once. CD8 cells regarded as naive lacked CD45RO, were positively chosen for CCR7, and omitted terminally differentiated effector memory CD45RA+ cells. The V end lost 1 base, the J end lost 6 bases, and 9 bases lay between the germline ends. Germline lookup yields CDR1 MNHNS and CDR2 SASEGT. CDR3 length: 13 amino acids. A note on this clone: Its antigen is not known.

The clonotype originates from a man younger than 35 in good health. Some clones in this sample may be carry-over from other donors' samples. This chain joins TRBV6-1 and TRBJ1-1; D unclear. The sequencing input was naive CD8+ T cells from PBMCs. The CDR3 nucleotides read TGTGCCAGCAGTGAAGGGCCGCATTCTGAAGCTTTCTTT. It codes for CASSEGPHSEAFF.